This T cell receptor (beta chain) emerged from a study of T cell repertoires in cytomegalovirus infection. About the research overall: Indications came from public TCR beta signatures; they pointed to CMV infection and to a matching HLA type.

Germline values: CDR1 DFQATT, CDR2 SNEGSKA (reference sequence). This CDR3 spans 14 amino acids. J was trimmed by 3 bases and V by 2 bases; bases with no gene match: 6. TCRdb processed the reads anew with MiXCR; each CDR3 protein has one entry. Of hundreds of thousands of distinct CDR3 sequences in the sample, about 8.8% are singletons; the top ten hold approximately 2.4%. This clonotype was found a few times. Sequencing used PBMCs. The clonotype was recovered from a human donor in good health (CMV status not recorded). Some clones in this sample may be carry-over from other donors' samples. The chain couples TRBV20-1 to TRBJ2-5; TRBD2 agrees at 7 bases. In nucleotides, the CDR3 is TGCAGTGCTAGACTGGGGGGGGGAGAAGAGACCCAGTACTTC. Translation gives CSARLGGGEETQYF.